This T cell receptor (beta chain) was sequenced during a study of CD8 T cells in Susac syndrome. A quantity of about 0.5 to 1 ug RNA underwent reverse transcription using random hexamers. Across 54 Vbeta and 13 Jbeta, immunoSEQ multiplex PCR amplified TCR beta CDR3. MiXCR, run by TCRdb on the immunoSEQ multiplex PCR reads, gives a single entry per CDR3 protein. The data contain 90,000 to 110,000 distinct CDR3 sequences, 90% to 96% of them singletons. This clonotype has just one count. Germline assignment: CDR1 SGHAT and CDR2 FQDESV (reference sequence). This CDR3 has 14 residues. V lost 3 bases and J lost 5; bases outside the gene matches: 6. From blood CD8+ and CD4+ T cells, TCR beta sequences were generated. It was healthy donors who served as the controls, matched for age and sex. The TEMRA cells underwent FACS enrichment, while the CD8+ and CD4+ T cells underwent negative isolation.

The V gene is TRBV11-1, the J gene TRBJ2-7; TRBD1 agrees at 8 bases. The origin of this receptor is a human donor in good health. Sequenced sample: CD4+ T cells from PBMCs. The CDR3 protein is CASSFDRGIDEQYF. CDR3 sequence (DNA): TGTGCCAGCAGCTTTGACAGGGGCATCGACGAGCAGTACTTC.